These T cell receptor beta chains were read from a single sample in a study of cytomegalovirus exposure and HLA in healthy donors. Sequencing used immunoSEQ multiplex PCR; TCRdb keeps in-frame clones, though not all of them. The table includes 350,000 or so clones, 80% to 90% detected once. The sequenced sample consisted of PBMCs. These receptors originate from a woman aged 18-29 years in good health and CMV-seronegative. CDR3s include the opening cysteine and the closing phenylalanine or tryptophan. A D gene is named only where the DNA matches it firmly. Some rows have no size entry. The others give once, few or many, or a class for an expanded clone.

clone_size,d_call,j_call,v_call,cdr3_nt,cdr3_aa
NA,TRBD2,TRBJ2-3,TRBV7-2,TGTGCCAGCAGTTCCGGGACTAGCGATACTAGCACAGATACGCAGTATTTT,CASSSGTSDTSTDTQYF
NA,NA,TRBJ2-5,TRBV7-2,TGTGCCAGCAGCCCAATGGGGGGTCGGGAGACCCAGTACTTC,CASSPMGGRETQYF
few,TRBD2,TRBJ2-7,TRBV6-5,TGTGCCAGCAGTTACTCGGGAGGGCCAAACTACGAGCAGTACTTC,CASSYSGGPNYEQYF
NA,NA,TRBJ2-7,TRBV4-3,TGCGCCAGCACCCCAAGTAGGGGACAAACCTACGAGCAGTACTTC,CASTPSRGQTYEQYF
NA,NA,TRBJ1-5,TRBV5-6,TGTGCCAGCAGCTTAGGGGTTAGCAATCAGCCCCAGCATTTT,CASSLGVSNQPQHF
once,NA,TRBJ1-5,TRBV19,TGTGCAGCTAGGACAGCACTAGATCAGCCCCAGCATTTT,CAARTALDQPQHF
few,TRBD2,TRBJ2-7,TRBV5-1,TGCGCCAGCAGCCCGCGGACTAGCGGGAGCTCCTACGAGCAGTACTTC,CASSPRTSGSSYEQYF
NA,NA,TRBJ1-5,TRBV4-2,TGTGCCAGCAGCCAAGATAGTACGGGGAATCATCAGCCCCAGCATTTT,CASSQDSTGNHQPQHF
NA,TRBD1,TRBJ1-1,TRBV4-3,TGCGCCAGCGGGGGACAGGGAGAAACTGAAGCTTTCTTT,CASGGQGETEAFF
NA,TRBD1,TRBJ2-1,TRBV6-4,TGTGCCAGCAGAACAGGGGTAAATGAGCAGTTCTTC,CASRTGVNEQFF
NA,TRBD1,TRBJ1-2,TRBV29-1,TGCAGCGCGTACAGGGGAAGCAGGGGCGGCTATGGCTACACCTTC,CSAYRGSRGGYGYTF
NA,NA,TRBJ1-1,TRBV6-1,TGTGCCAGCAGTGAGGGGGGTCCGGACACTGAAGCTTTCTTT,CASSEGGPDTEAFF
NA,TRBD1,TRBJ1-1,TRBV25-1,TGTGCCAGCAGGGACAGGGGGAACTCTGAAGCTTTCTTT,CASRDRGNSEAFF
NA,TRBD2,TRBJ2-7,TRBV4-1,TGCGCCAGCAGCCGGGGACTAGGGGGCTACGAGCAGTACTTC,CASSRGLGGYEQYF
NA,NA,TRBJ2-7,TRBV5-1,TGCGCCAGCACCTCTACGGGAACTGGGGAGCAGTACTTC,CASTSTGTGEQYF
NA,NA,TRBJ2-3,TRBV2,TGTGCCAGCAGTGGGGGTAGCGGATGGACAGATACGCAGTATTTT,CASSGGSGWTDTQYF
once,TRBD1,TRBJ2-7,TRBV5-4,TGTGCCAGCAGTATGGGGGACAGGGTCTACGAGCAGTACTTC,CASSMGDRVYEQYF
NA,TRBD1,TRBJ2-1,TRBV29-1,TGCAGCGCCGCCGGGACAGGGGATCGTGATGAGCAGTTCTTC,CSAAGTGDRDEQFF
NA,NA,TRBJ2-7,TRBV14,TGTGCCAGCAGCCACCCGGGACTTGCTTACGAGCAGTACTTC,CASSHPGLAYEQYF
NA,TRBD1,TRBJ1-2,TRBV5-1,TGCGCCAGCAGCTCGACCCAGGGGGCCTATGGCTACACCTTC,CASSSTQGAYGYTF
NA,TRBD1,TRBJ2-7,TRBV5-1,TGCGCCAGCAGCTTGGGAGGGGGCCGCTCCTACGAGCAGTACTTC,CASSLGGGRSYEQYF
NA,NA,TRBJ2-1,TRBV6-5,TGTGCCAGCCTCGGGGTGATGGGCAATGAGCAGTTCTTC,CASLGVMGNEQFF
NA,TRBD1,TRBJ1-2,TRBV14,TGTGCCAGCAGGGAACAGGGGAACTATGGCTACACCTTC,CASREQGNYGYTF
NA,TRBD1,TRBJ1-1,TRBV5-6,TGTGCCAGCAGCGGCAGGGGGGCCGGCACTGAAGCTTTCTTT,CASSGRGAGTEAFF
NA,TRBD1,TRBJ1-5,TRBV5-1,TGCGCCAGCAGCCCGACAGGGGAATTTCAGCCCCAGCATTTT,CASSPTGEFQPQHF
NA,TRBD2,TRBJ2-1,TRBV6-1,TGTGCCAGCAGTGTGACTAGCGGGGGTACGCTCGGGTACAATGAGCAGTTCTTC,CASSVTSGGTLGYNEQFF
NA,TRBD1,TRBJ2-7,TRBV28,TGTGCCAGCAGTTTTTCCCGCTATAATCAGGGGGCCGGACCCTACGAGCAGTACTTC,CASSFSRYNQGAGPYEQYF
once,NA,TRBJ1-3,TRBV25-1,TGTGCCAGCAGCTTTGGAAACACCATATATTTT,CASSFGNTIYF
NA,TRBD1,TRBJ1-4,TRBV15,TGTGCCACAGGGGGCGCGGATGAAAAACTGTTTTTT,CATGGADEKLFF
NA,NA,TRBJ2-6,TRBV5-6,TGTGCCAGCAGCTTGGGGCCTTCTGGGGCCAACGTCCTGACTTTC,CASSLGPSGANVLTF
NA,NA,TRBJ2-1,TRBV20-1,TGCAGTGCTCCCCGTCAGTCTGAGCAGTTCTTC,CSAPRQSEQFF
NA,TRBD1,TRBJ2-3,TRBV6-5,TGTGCCAGCAGTTCAGGACAGGGAGCAGATACGCAGTATTTT,CASSSGQGADTQYF
NA,TRBD1,TRBJ2-7,TRBV6-5,TGTGCCAGCAGTTCCGACGCCGGGACAGTATCCTACGAGCAGTACTTC,CASSSDAGTVSYEQYF
NA,TRBD1,TRBJ2-3,TRBV23-1,TGCGCCAGCAGTTTCCCGGGACAGCCTAGCACAGATACGCAGTATTTT,CASSFPGQPSTDTQYF
NA,NA,TRBJ2-7,TRBV28,TGTGCCAGCATGAAGAGGGCCTACGAGCAGTACTTC,CASMKRAYEQYF
NA,TRBD1,TRBJ2-5,TRBV5-6,TGTGCCAGCAGACGGACAGGGGTTAAGACCCAGTACTTC,CASRRTGVKTQYF
once,TRBD2,TRBJ2-1,TRBV5-1,TGCGCCAGCAGCTTGAAGTTGGGACTAGCGGTCAATGAGCAGTTCTTC,CASSLKLGLAVNEQFF
once,TRBD1,TRBJ2-6,TRBV19,TGTGCCAGTAGTGACAAGGGACAGGCGGTCTCTGGGGCCAACGTCCTGACTTTC,CASSDKGQAVSGANVLTF
once,TRBD2,TRBJ2-3,TRBV7-8,TGTGCCAGCAGCCCTAGTAGCGGGACAGATACGCAGTATTTT,CASSPSSGTDTQYF
NA,TRBD2,TRBJ2-1,TRBV6-5,TGTGCCAGCAGTTACTCGAGTCTAGCGGGACGTCATGAGCAGTTCTTC,CASSYSSLAGRHEQFF
NA,TRBD1,TRBJ1-4,TRBV18,TGTGCCAGCTCACCAGAGGGGGCTGGAGAAAAACTGTTTTTT,CASSPEGAGEKLFF
NA,NA,TRBJ2-1,TRBV5-1,TGCGCCAGCAGCTTGGACTTGTACAATGAGCAGTTCTTC,CASSLDLYNEQFF
NA,TRBD1,TRBJ2-7,TRBV7-6,TGTGCCAGCAGCTTAGGGCAGGGGGTCTACGAGCAGTACTTC,CASSLGQGVYEQYF
many,TRBD1,TRBJ2-2,TRBV4-2,TGTGCCAGCAGCCAAGATAAGGCGCAGGGGGCGAACACCGGGGAGCTGTTTTTT,CASSQDKAQGANTGELFF
NA,TRBD2,TRBJ2-1,TRBV4-3,TGCGCCAGCAGCCAAGGCGCTCTAGCGGGAGGTCTCCCGAGGGACAATGAGCAGTTCTTC,CASSQGALAGGLPRDNEQFF